This is a list of T cell receptor beta chains from one sample in a study of blood T cell repertoires in COVID-19. This table comes from immunoSEQ multiplex PCR, and its TCRdb copy is limited to in-frame clones, with some not included. Of about 150,000 clones in the sample, more than 70% were seen once. Source material: peripheral blood. The receptors come from a woman in her forties or fifties with acute or convalescent COVID-19. Both conserved end residues are part of each CDR3. The order of the fields is D gene, clone size, J gene, V gene, CDR3 DNA, CDR3 protein. D genes are given only for firm matches. Size values are once, few and many counts, or a class for expanded clones, and some rows have none.

d_gene: TRBD1; abundance: .; j_gene: TRBJ1-2; v_gene: TRBV19; CDR3nt: TGTGCCAGTAGTACCGGACAGGGGTACCGCTACACCTTC; CDR3aa: CASSTGQGYRYTF
d_gene: TRBD1; abundance: .; j_gene: TRBJ1-4; v_gene: TRBV2; CDR3nt: TGTGCCAGCAGCTCCCAGGGACAGGGAGGTGAAAAACTGTTTTTT; CDR3aa: CASSSQGQGGEKLFF
d_gene: .; abundance: .; j_gene: TRBJ2-5; v_gene: TRBV4-3; CDR3nt: TGCGCCAGCAGCCAAGATCGGGAAGAGACCCAGTACTTC; CDR3aa: CASSQDREETQYF
d_gene: TRBD1; abundance: .; j_gene: TRBJ1-2; v_gene: TRBV2; CDR3nt: TGTGCCAGCAGTGAAGCGGGGACAGGGGGGTATGGCTACACCTTC; CDR3aa: CASSEAGTGGYGYTF
d_gene: TRBD1; abundance: .; j_gene: TRBJ1-1; v_gene: TRBV7-9; CDR3nt: TGTGCCAGCACATCCGGGACAGGGAAGTCTGAAGCTTTCTTT; CDR3aa: CASTSGTGKSEAFF
d_gene: .; abundance: .; j_gene: TRBJ1-5; v_gene: TRBV7-2; CDR3nt: TGTGCCAGCAGCTTATCTGGCGTAGGGGCCGTTCAGCCCCAGCATTTT; CDR3aa: CASSLSGVGAVQPQHF
d_gene: TRBD1; abundance: .; j_gene: TRBJ1-2; v_gene: TRBV3-1/TRBV3-2; CDR3nt: TGTGCCAGCAGCCGAGGGGACAGGGACCAAAGTGGCTACACCTTC; CDR3aa: CASSRGDRDQSGYTF
d_gene: .; abundance: few; j_gene: TRBJ1-2; v_gene: TRBV5-1; CDR3nt: TGCGCCAGCAGCTTGAATAACAGGGCGAACTATGGCTACACCTTC; CDR3aa: CASSLNNRANYGYTF
d_gene: .; abundance: medium-sized; j_gene: TRBJ1-2; v_gene: TRBV19; CDR3nt: TGTGCCACCGCAAGGGGGGGCAACGACTATGGCTACACCTTC; CDR3aa: CATARGGNDYGYTF
d_gene: .; abundance: .; j_gene: TRBJ2-3; v_gene: TRBV7-2; CDR3nt: TGTGCCAGCAGCTTCGAGTCGAGTCGGGCAGATACGCAGTATTTT; CDR3aa: CASSFESSRADTQYF
d_gene: .; abundance: .; j_gene: TRBJ2-6; v_gene: TRBV29-1; CDR3nt: TGCAGCGTTGTTACCAGTTACTCTGGGGCCAACGTCCTGACTTTC; CDR3aa: CSVVTSYSGANVLTF
d_gene: .; abundance: .; j_gene: TRBJ1-5; v_gene: TRBV27; CDR3nt: TGTGCCAGCAGTTTCAGTCAGAATAGCAATCAGCCCCAGCATTTT; CDR3aa: CASSFSQNSNQPQHF
d_gene: .; abundance: .; j_gene: TRBJ1-2; v_gene: TRBV5-8; CDR3nt: TGTGCCAGCAGCTCCGGGCGGGGCTATGGCTACACCTTC; CDR3aa: CASSSGRGYGYTF
d_gene: .; abundance: once; j_gene: TRBJ2-3; v_gene: TRBV5-5; CDR3nt: TGTGCCAGCAGCCCGGCCGGAATAGCGGCGACTACGCAGTATTTT; CDR3aa: CASSPAGIAATTQYF
d_gene: .; abundance: .; j_gene: TRBJ2-2; v_gene: TRBV5-6; CDR3nt: TGTGCCAGCAGCTACGACATTACCGGGGAGCTGTTTTTT; CDR3aa: CASSYDITGELFF
d_gene: TRBD1; abundance: once; j_gene: TRBJ2-2; v_gene: TRBV5-1; CDR3nt: TGCGCCAGCAGCTTGACAGGGGGCAGGAACACCGGGGAGCTGTTTTTT; CDR3aa: CASSLTGGRNTGELFF
d_gene: .; abundance: .; j_gene: TRBJ2-5; v_gene: TRBV19; CDR3nt: TGTGCCAGTAGTATAGATCGAGAAGTAGAGACCCAGTACTTC; CDR3aa: CASSIDREVETQYF
d_gene: TRBD2; abundance: .; j_gene: TRBJ2-7; v_gene: TRBV6-5; CDR3nt: TGTGCCAGCAGCGCCGGGACTAGCGCCTACGAGCAGTACTTC; CDR3aa: CASSAGTSAYEQYF
d_gene: .; abundance: .; j_gene: TRBJ1-2; v_gene: TRBV28; CDR3nt: TGTGCCAGCAGTCCGGGGGGGGACCGAGGCGGCTACACCTTC; CDR3aa: CASSPGGDRGGYTF
d_gene: TRBD1; abundance: .; j_gene: TRBJ2-2; v_gene: TRBV7-6; CDR3nt: TGTGCCAGCAGCTTAGGACGGACAGGAGTCACCGGGGAGCTGTTTTTT; CDR3aa: CASSLGRTGVTGELFF
d_gene: TRBD1; abundance: .; j_gene: TRBJ2-2; v_gene: TRBV7-2; CDR3nt: TGTGCCAGCAGCATTGACAGGGGCGGGACCGGGGAGCTGTTTTTT; CDR3aa: CASSIDRGGTGELFF
d_gene: TRBD1; abundance: .; j_gene: TRBJ1-1; v_gene: TRBV19; CDR3nt: TGTGCCAGTAGTGGGGACAGGGGACGAAGGACTGAAGCTTTCTTT; CDR3aa: CASSGDRGRRTEAFF
d_gene: TRBD1; abundance: .; j_gene: TRBJ1-3; v_gene: TRBV30; CDR3nt: TGTGCCTGGAGTGTAGGCACGGGACAGACTGGAAACACCATATATTTT; CDR3aa: CAWSVGTGQTGNTIYF
d_gene: TRBD2; abundance: .; j_gene: TRBJ2-7; v_gene: TRBV18; CDR3nt: TGTGCCAGCTCCGCAGGGAGGGAGGGCTACGAGCAGTACTTC; CDR3aa: CASSAGREGYEQYF
d_gene: .; abundance: .; j_gene: TRBJ1-4; v_gene: TRBV5-5; CDR3nt: TGTGCCAGCAGCTCTAGCAGGGGAGAAAGTGAAAAACTGTTTTTT; CDR3aa: CASSSSRGESEKLFF
d_gene: .; abundance: .; j_gene: TRBJ2-1; v_gene: TRBV6-5; CDR3nt: TGTGCCAGCAGTTACTCATCGGGGAGGAATGAGCAGTTCTTC; CDR3aa: CASSYSSGRNEQFF
d_gene: TRBD1; abundance: .; j_gene: TRBJ1-6; v_gene: TRBV7-9; CDR3nt: TGTGCCAGCAGCTCAGAGACAGGGGTCGTCTCCTATTCACCCCTCCACTTT; CDR3aa: CASSSETGVVSYSPLHF
d_gene: TRBD1; abundance: .; j_gene: TRBJ1-4; v_gene: TRBV6-6; CDR3nt: TGTGCCAGCAGTCCGACAGGGGGGATAGAAAAACTGTTTTTT; CDR3aa: CASSPTGGIEKLFF
d_gene: .; abundance: once; j_gene: TRBJ1-2; v_gene: TRBV3-1/TRBV3-2; CDR3nt: TGTGCCAGCAGCCAAGGGGCAGGTGCTTTTTATGGCTACACCTTC; CDR3aa: CASSQGAGAFYGYTF
d_gene: .; abundance: .; j_gene: TRBJ1-5; v_gene: TRBV6-1; CDR3nt: TGTGCCAGCAGTGACCACCTTCCAGGGCTCTATAGCAATCAGCCCCAGCATTTT; CDR3aa: CASSDHLPGLYSNQPQHF
d_gene: TRBD2; abundance: .; j_gene: TRBJ2-1; v_gene: TRBV29-1; CDR3nt: TGCAGCGCTGGACTAGCGGGACCACAACAGTTCTTC; CDR3aa: CSAGLAGPQQFF
d_gene: TRBD2; abundance: .; j_gene: TRBJ2-7; v_gene: TRBV18; CDR3nt: TGTGCCAGCTCACCAGAGGAGGCTAGCGGGGGGGCGAGCGAGCAGTACTTC; CDR3aa: CASSPEEASGGASEQYF
d_gene: .; abundance: .; j_gene: TRBJ2-3; v_gene: TRBV9; CDR3nt: TGTGCCAGCAGCGTGGCTAGATTAGATACGCAGTATTTT; CDR3aa: CASSVARLDTQYF
d_gene: .; abundance: .; j_gene: TRBJ1-3; v_gene: TRBV21-1; CDR3nt: TGTGCCAGCAGCGAGATACAGGGGGCCCATGACACCATATATTTT; CDR3aa: CASSEIQGAHDTIYF
d_gene: .; abundance: .; j_gene: TRBJ2-1; v_gene: TRBV20-1; CDR3nt: TGCAGTGCTACCCGACTGGTGGAGTTCTTC; CDR3aa: CSATRLVEFF
d_gene: TRBD1; abundance: .; j_gene: TRBJ1-5; v_gene: TRBV10-2; CDR3nt: TGCGCCAGCAGCCCACCGACAGGGGATAGCAATCAGCCCCAGCATTTT; CDR3aa: CASSPPTGDSNQPQHF
d_gene: .; abundance: few; j_gene: TRBJ1-2; v_gene: TRBV7-9; CDR3nt: TGTGCCAGCAGCTCACAGGTCTGGGATGGCTACACCTTC; CDR3aa: CASSSQVWDGYTF
d_gene: TRBD1; abundance: few; j_gene: TRBJ1-5; v_gene: TRBV19; CDR3nt: TGTGCCAGTAGTACTCCGGGACAGGGCCCGTCGTATAGCAATCAGCCCCAGCATTTT; CDR3aa: CASSTPGQGPSYSNQPQHF
d_gene: TRBD2; abundance: .; j_gene: TRBJ2-5; v_gene: TRBV23-1; CDR3nt: TGCGCCAGCAGTCGGGGCCTAGCGGGGGACCAAGAGACCCAGTACTTC; CDR3aa: CASSRGLAGDQETQYF
d_gene: .; abundance: .; j_gene: TRBJ1-3; v_gene: TRBV4-2; CDR3nt: TGTGCCAGCAGCCGAGGCAGCTCTGGAAACACCATATATTTT; CDR3aa: CASSRGSSGNTIYF